This T cell receptor beta chain was recovered during a study of blood T cells in healthy people across ages. Whole-study findings and limits: As naive T cell percentage varied, TCR beta diversity correlated strongly with it.

Germline V gene sequence: CDR1 KGHSH, CDR2 LQKENI. This CDR3 has 15 residues. J lost 9 bases, V lost 6 bases, and 12 bases had no gene match. A second 7 to 11 cycle PCR used barcoded and J-beta primers. A tag from a template-switch adaptor with 12 random nucleotides marked each cDNA molecule. TCRdb independently ran MiXCR on the 5' RACE reads; one entry per CDR3 protein. Of around 280,000 distinct CDR3 sequences listed, 25% to 30% are singletons. In this sample, this clonotype turned up a few times. Antigen unknown. The sample was blood. The chain links TRBV18 to TRBJ1-3, with 9 bases matching TRBD1. The sequence derives from a woman aged 70-85 years in good health. The CDR3 loop is CASSQSPADRGTIYF. CDR3 nucleotides: TGTGCCAGCTCCCAATCCCCCGCGGACAGGGGCACCATATATTTT.